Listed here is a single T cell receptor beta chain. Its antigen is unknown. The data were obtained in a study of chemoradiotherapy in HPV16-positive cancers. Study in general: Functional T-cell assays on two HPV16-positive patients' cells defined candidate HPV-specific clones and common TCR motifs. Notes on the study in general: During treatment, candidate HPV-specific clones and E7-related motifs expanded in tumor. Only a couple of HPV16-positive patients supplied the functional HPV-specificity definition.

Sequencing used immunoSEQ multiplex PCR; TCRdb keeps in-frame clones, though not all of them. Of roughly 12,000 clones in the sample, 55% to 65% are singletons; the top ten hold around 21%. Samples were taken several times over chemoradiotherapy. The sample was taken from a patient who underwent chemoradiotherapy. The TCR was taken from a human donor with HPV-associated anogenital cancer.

For the CDR3, the DNA is TGTGCCAGCTCAAGGGAGTCTGGGGAAAAACTGTTTTTT. Amino acid sequence: CASSRESGEKLFF. This sequence joins TRBV18 and TRBJ1-4; D is uncertain. The CDR3 has 13 residues. Trimming shortened V by 5 bases and J by 8 bases, and 12 bases separated the two germline ends. Germline values: CDR1 KGHSH, CDR2 LQKENI.